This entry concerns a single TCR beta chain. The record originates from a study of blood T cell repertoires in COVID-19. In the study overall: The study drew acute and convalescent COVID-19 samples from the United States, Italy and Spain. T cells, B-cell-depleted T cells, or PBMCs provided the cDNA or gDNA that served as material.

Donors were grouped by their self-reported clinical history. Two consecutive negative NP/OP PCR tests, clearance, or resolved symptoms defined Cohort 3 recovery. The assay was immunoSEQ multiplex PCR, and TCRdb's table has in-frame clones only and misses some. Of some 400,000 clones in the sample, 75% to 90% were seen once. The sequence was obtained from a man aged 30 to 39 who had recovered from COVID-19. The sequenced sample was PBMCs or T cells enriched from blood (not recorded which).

Here the CDR3 DNA reads TGTGCCAGCAGGAAGACAGGGGGCGGCTATGGCTACACCTTC. It is translated as CASRKTGGGYGYTF. V usage is TRBV2 and J usage is TRBJ1-2, with 10 bases matching TRBD1. This CDR3 is built from 14 residues. V lost 6 bases and J lost 4; bases outside the gene matches: 5. CDR1 and CDR2 from the germline V gene are SNHLY and FYNNEI. The variable domain in full, completed from reference TRBV2 and TRBJ1-2, reads EPEVTQTPSHQVTQMGQEVILRCVPISNHLYFYWYRQILGQKVEFLVSFYNNEISEKSEIFDDQFSVERPDGSNFTLKIRSTKLEDSAMYFCASRKTGGGYGYTFGSGTRLTVV.